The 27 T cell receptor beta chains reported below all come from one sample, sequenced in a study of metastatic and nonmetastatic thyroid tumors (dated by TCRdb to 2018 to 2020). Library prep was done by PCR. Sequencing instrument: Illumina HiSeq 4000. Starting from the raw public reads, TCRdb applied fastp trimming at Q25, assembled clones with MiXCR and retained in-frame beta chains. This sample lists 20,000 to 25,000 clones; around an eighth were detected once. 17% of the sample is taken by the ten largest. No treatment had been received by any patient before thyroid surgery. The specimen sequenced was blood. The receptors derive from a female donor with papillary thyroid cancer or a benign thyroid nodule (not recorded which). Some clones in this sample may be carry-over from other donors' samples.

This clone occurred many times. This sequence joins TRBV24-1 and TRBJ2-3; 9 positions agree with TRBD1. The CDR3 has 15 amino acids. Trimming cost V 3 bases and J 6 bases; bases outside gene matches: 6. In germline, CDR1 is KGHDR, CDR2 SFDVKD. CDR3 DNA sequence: TGTGCCACCAGTGATACCGGACAGGGGTACGATACGCAGTATTTT. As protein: CATSDTGQGYDTQYF.

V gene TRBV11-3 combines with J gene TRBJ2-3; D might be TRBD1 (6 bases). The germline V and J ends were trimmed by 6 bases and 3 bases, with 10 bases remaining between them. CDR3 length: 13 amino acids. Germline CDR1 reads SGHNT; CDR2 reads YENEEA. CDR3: CASRRQETDTQYF. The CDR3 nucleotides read TGTGCCAGCAGACGACAGGAAACAGATACGCAGTATTTT.

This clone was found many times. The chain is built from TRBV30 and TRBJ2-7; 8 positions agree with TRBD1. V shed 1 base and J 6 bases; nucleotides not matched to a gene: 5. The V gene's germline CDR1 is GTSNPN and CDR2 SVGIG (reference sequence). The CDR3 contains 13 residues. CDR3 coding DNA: TGTGCCTGGAGTGGAGACAGGGGAGCCGAGCAGTACTTC. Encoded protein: CAWSGDRGAEQYF. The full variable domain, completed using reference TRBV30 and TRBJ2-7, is SQTIHQWPATLVQPVGSPLSLECTVEGTSNPNLYWYRQAAGRGLQLLFYSVGIGQISSEVPQNLSASRPQDRQFILSSKKLLLSDSGFYLCAWSGDRGAEQYFGPGTRLTVT.

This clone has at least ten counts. The CDR3 reads CASSTNRGGNQPQHF. The CDR3 nucleotides read TGTGCCAGCAGTACCAACAGGGGTGGAAATCAGCCCCAGCATTTT. This sequence joins TRBV28 and TRBJ1-5, with 7 bases aligning to TRBD1. The CDR3 loop spans 15 amino acids. The ends lost 5 bases at V and 4 bases at J; junction bases unmatched: 8. Germline V gene data show CDR1 as MDHEN and CDR2 as SYDVKM.

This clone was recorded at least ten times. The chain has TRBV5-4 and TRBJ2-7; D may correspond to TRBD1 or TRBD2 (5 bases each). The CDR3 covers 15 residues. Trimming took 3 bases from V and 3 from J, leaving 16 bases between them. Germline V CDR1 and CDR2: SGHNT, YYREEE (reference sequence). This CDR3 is CASSWGTGKLYEQYF. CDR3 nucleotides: TGTGCCAGCAGCTGGGGGACGGGGAAACTCTACGAGCAGTACTTC.

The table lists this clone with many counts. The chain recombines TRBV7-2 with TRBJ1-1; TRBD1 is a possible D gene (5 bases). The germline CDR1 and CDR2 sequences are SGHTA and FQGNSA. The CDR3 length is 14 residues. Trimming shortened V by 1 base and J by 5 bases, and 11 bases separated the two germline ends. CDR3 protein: CASSLVSGVTEAFF. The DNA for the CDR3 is TGTGCCAGCAGCTTAGTGTCGGGGGTTACTGAAGCTTTCTTT.

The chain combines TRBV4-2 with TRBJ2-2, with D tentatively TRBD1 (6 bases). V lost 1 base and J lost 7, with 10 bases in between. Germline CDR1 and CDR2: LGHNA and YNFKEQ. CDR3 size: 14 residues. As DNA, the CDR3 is TGTGCCAGCAGCCAAGCCAGGGGCGACGGGGAGCTGTTTTTT. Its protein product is CASSQARGDGELFF.

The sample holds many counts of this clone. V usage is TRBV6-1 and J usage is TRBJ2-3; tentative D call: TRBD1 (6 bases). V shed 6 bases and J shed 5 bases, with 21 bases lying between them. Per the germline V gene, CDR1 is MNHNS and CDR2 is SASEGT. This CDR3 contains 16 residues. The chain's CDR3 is CASRQNLGALGDTQYF. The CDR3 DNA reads TGTGCCAGCAGGCAAAATCTGGGGGCGCTGGGAGATACGCAGTATTTT.

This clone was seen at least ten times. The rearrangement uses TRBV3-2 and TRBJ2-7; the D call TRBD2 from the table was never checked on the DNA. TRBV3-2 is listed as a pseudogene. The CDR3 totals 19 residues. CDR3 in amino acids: CASSQIGTSGISGTYEQYF. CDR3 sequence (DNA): TGTGCCAGCAGCCAGATCGGGACTAGCGGGATTAGTGGGACCTACGAGCAGTACTTC.

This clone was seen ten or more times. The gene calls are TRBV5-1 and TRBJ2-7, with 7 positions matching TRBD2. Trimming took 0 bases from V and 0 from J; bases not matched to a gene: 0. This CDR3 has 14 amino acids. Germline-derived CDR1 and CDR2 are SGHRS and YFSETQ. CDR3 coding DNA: TGCGCCAGCAGCTTGGAGCGGGGCTCCTACGAGCAGTACTTC. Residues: CASSLERGSYEQYF.

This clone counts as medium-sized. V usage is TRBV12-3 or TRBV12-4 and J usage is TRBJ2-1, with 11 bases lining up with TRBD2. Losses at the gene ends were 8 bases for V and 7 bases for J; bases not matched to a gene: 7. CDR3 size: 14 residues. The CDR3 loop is CASGVAGGPNEQFF. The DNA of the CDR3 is TGTGCCAGCGGGGTAGCGGGAGGGCCTAATGAGCAGTTCTTC.

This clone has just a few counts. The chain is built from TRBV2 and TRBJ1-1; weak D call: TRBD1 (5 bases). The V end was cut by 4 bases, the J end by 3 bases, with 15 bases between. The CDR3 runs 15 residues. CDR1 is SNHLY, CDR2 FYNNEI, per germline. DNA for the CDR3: TGTGCCAGCAGTGTGATCGGGTTAGGGGACACTGAAGCTTTCTTT. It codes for CASSVIGLGDTEAFF.

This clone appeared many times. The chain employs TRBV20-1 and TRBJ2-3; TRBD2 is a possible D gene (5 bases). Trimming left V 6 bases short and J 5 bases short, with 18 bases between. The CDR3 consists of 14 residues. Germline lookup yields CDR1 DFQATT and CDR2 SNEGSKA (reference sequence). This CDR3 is CSAVLVKGQDTQYF. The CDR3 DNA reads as TGCAGTGCGGTACTAGTCAAAGGGCAAGATACGCAGTATTTT.

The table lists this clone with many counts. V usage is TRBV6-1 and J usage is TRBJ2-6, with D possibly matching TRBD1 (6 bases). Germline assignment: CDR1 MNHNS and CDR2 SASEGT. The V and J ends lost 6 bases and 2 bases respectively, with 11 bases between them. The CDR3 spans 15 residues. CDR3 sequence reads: CASSPPGAGANVLTF. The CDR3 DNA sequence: TGTGCCAGCAGCCCCCCAGGGGCTGGGGCCAACGTCCTGACTTTC.

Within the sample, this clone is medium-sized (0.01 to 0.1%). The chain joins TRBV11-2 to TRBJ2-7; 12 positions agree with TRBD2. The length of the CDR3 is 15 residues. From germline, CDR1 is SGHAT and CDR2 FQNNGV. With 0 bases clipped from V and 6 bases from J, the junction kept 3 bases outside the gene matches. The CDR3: CASSLERLAGVEQYF. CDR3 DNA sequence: TGTGCCAGCAGCTTAGAAAGACTAGCGGGAGTCGAGCAGTACTTC.

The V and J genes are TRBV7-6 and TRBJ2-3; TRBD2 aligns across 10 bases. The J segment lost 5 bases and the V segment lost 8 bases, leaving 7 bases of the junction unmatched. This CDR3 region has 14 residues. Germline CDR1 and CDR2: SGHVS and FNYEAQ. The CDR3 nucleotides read TGTGCCAGCTACCTAGCGGGAGAGGGAGATACGCAGTATTTT. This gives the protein CASYLAGEGDTQYF.

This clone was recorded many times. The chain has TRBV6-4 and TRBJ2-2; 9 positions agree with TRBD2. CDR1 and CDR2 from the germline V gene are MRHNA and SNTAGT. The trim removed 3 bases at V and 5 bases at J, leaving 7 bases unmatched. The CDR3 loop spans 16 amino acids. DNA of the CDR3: TGTGCCAGCAGTGAGGGTAGCGGGAGAGGTACCGGGGAGCTGTTTTTT. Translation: CASSEGSGRGTGELFF.

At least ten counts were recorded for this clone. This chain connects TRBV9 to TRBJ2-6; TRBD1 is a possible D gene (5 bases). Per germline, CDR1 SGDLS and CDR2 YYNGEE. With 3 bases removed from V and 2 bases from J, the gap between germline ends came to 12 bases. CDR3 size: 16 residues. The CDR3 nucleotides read TGTGCCAGCAGCGCCGAGACAGCCGCTGGGGCCAACGTCCTGACTTTC. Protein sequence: CASSAETAAGANVLTF.

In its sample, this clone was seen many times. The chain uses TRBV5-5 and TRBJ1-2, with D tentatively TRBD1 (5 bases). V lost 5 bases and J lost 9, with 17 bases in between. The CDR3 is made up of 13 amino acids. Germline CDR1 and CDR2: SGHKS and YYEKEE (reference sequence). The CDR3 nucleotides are TGTGCCAGCAGTTCGGACCTAGGGGCAAGCTACACCTTC. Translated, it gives CASSSDLGASYTF.

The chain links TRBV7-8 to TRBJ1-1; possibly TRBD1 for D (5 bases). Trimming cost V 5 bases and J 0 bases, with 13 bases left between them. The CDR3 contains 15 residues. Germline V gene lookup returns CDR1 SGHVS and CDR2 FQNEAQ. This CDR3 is CASSVSRVLNTEAFF. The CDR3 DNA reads TGTGCCAGCAGCGTAAGCAGGGTATTGAACACTGAAGCTTTCTTT.

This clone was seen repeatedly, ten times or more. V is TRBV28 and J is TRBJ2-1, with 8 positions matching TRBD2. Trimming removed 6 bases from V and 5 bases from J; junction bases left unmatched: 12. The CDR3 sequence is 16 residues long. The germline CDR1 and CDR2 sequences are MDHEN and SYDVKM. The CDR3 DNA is TGTGCCAGCAGACCAGCCGCGGGGGGCCCCAACAATGAGCAGTTCTTC. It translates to CASRPAAGGPNNEQFF.

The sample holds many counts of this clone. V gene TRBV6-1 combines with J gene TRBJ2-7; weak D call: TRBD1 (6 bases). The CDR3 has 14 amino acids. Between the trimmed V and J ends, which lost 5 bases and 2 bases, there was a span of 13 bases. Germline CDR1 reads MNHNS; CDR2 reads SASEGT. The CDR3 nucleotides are TGTGCCAGCAGTCCGGGACATACCACCTACGAGCAGTACTTC. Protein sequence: CASSPGHTTYEQYF.

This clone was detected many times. Written as DNA, the CDR3 is TGCAGTGCTAGGGCGGTGGGAGGGAAATCCGGTGAGCAGTTCTTC. This translates into CSARAVGGKSGEQFF. The chain uses TRBV20-1 and TRBJ2-1; 7 bases align to TRBD2. Germline CDR1 is DFQATT and CDR2 is SNEGSKA (reference sequence). The CDR3 sequence is 15 residues long. With 3 bases clipped from V and 9 bases from J, the junction kept 14 bases outside the gene matches.

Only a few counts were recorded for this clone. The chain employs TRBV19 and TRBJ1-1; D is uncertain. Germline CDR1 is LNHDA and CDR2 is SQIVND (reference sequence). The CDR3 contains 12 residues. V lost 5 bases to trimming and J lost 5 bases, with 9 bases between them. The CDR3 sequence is CASSWAVTEAFF. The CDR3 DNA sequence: TGTGCCAGTAGTTGGGCGGTGACTGAAGCTTTCTTT.

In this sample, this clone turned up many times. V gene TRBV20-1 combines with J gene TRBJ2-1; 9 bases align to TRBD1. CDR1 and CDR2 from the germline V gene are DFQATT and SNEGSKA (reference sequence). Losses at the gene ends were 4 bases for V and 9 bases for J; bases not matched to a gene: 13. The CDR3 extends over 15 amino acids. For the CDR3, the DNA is TGCAGTGCTAACAATCCCGGGACAGGGATAATTGAGCAGTTCTTC. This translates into CSANNPGTGIIEQFF.

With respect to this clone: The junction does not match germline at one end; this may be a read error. The CDR3 loop reads CVSSTQVSNEQFF. In nucleotides, the CDR3 is TGTGTCAGCTCGACTCAGGTGAGCAATGAGCAGTTCTTC. The V call is TRBV12-3 or TRBV12-4, the J call TRBJ2-1, with D uncertain. This CDR3 is built from 13 residues.

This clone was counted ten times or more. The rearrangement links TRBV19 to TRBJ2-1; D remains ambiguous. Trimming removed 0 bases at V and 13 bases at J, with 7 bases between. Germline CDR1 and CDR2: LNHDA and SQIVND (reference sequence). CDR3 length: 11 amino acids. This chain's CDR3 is CASSIDSIQFF. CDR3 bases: TGTGCCAGTAGTATAGATTCCATCCAGTTCTTC.